This T cell receptor (beta chain) was sequenced for a study of blood T cell repertoires in COVID-19. Study information: Spain, Italy and the United States supplied samples that represented acute and convalescent COVID-19. PBMCs, B-cell-depleted T cells, or T cells were the source of the cDNA or gDNA that made up the material.

The CDR3 consists of 15 residues. Germline V lookup: CDR1 SGDLS, CDR2 YYNGEE. With 3 bases clipped from V and 2 bases from J, the junction kept 5 bases outside the gene matches. In the original processing: Estimates of nucleated cell counts were drawn from the amplification of reference gene primers. Produced via immunoSEQ multiplex PCR; TCRdb's table is partial and in-frame only. V and J calls and clone size follow that table, whereas D and trimming were derived from the DNA. The data contain 120,000 or so clones, around 68% of them singletons. Sequenced sample: peripheral blood. V is TRBV9 and J is TRBJ1-3; TRBD1 matches 7 bases. The sequence was collected from a woman aged 55 to 70 with acute or convalescent COVID-19. CDR3 protein: CASSALGTAGNTIYF. CDR3 DNA sequence: TGTGCCAGCAGCGCCCTGGGGACAGCTGGAAACACCATATATTTT. The complete variable domain, with remaining parts taken from reference TRBV9 and TRBJ1-3, reads DSGVTQTPKHLITATGQRVTLRCSPRSGDLSVYWYQQSLDQGLQFLIQYYNGEERAKGNILERFSAQQFPDLHSELNLSSLELGDSALYFCASSALGTAGNTIYFGEGSWLTVV.